A single sample gave rise to the 22 T cell receptor beta chains below, sequenced in a study of T cells after yellow fever vaccination. TCRdb recomputed calls from the 5' RACE reads with MiXCR, one row per CDR3 protein. The sample has 300,000 to 400,000 distinct CDR3 sequences, under 15% seen once; the top ten hold 3.2%. The specimen was CD4+ T cells sorted from PBMCs, collected 15 days after the yellow fever booster vaccination. All receptors come from a man in his late teens or twenties who received the YFV17D yellow fever vaccine.

This clonotype was counted many times. This rearrangement joins TRBV5-1 to TRBJ2-1; tentative D call: TRBD1 (5 bases). This CDR3 is built from 14 residues. Germline CDR1 SGHRS, CDR2 YFSETQ. V was clipped by 7 bases and J by 0 bases, with 11 bases between them. CDR3 sequence: CASFLQGSYNEQFF. CDR3 DNA sequence: TGCGCCAGCTTCCTCCAGGGCTCCTACAATGAGCAGTTCTTC.

This clonotype was counted a few times. The chain has TRBV3-1 and TRBJ1-4; D possibly corresponds to TRBD1 (5 bases). Between the trimmed V and J ends, which lost 7 bases and 2 bases, there was a span of 14 bases. CDR1 is LGHDT and CDR2 is YNNKEL in the germline V gene (reference sequence). The CDR3 covers 15 residues. CDR3 protein: CASNRGVHTNEKLFF. CDR3 DNA: TGTGCCAGCAATCGGGGGGTACACACTAATGAAAAACTGTTTTTT.

Remarks on this clonotype: One junction end disagrees with the germline gene, perhaps due to a read error. The gene calls are TRBV20-1 and TRBJ1-3; D gene uncertain. The CDR3 is 13 residues long. Per the germline V gene, CDR1 is DFQATT and CDR2 is SNEGSKA (reference sequence). DNA of the CDR3: TGCAGTTCTAGCGTGTTCTCTGGAAACACCATATATTTT. It encodes CSSSVFSGNTIYF.

The rearrangement uses TRBV20-1 and TRBJ1-2; 9 bases agree with TRBD1. With V trimmed by 2 bases and J by 1 base, 14 bases remained unmatched. Germline CDR1 DFQATT, CDR2 SNEGSKA (reference sequence). The CDR3 is 18 amino acids. The CDR3 region is CSARNKDRGHSLNYGYTF. CDR3 DNA: TGCAGTGCTAGAAACAAGGACAGGGGACATTCTCTTAACTATGGCTACACCTTC.

In its sample, this clonotype was seen a few times. This rearrangement joins TRBV29-1 to TRBJ1-1, with D perhaps matching TRBD1 (6 bases). The CDR3 length is 13 residues. V lost 3 bases, J lost 5 bases, and 13 bases lay in between. Germline V CDR1 and CDR2: SQVTM, ANQGSEA. Here the CDR3 DNA reads TGCAGCGTTGATGTAGGGGGGATGACTGAAGCTTTCTTT. As protein: CSVDVGGMTEAFF.

This clonotype was counted only a few times. The chain joins TRBV9 to TRBJ1-6, with a tentative D call TRBD1 (5 bases). Between the trimmed V and J ends, which lost 3 bases and 5 bases, there was a span of 9 bases. Germline CDR1 SGDLS, CDR2 YYNGEE. The CDR3 length is 14 residues. Written as DNA, the CDR3 is TGTGCCAGCAGCGCGGGACTCCATAATTCACCCCTCCACTTT. It translates to CASSAGLHNSPLHF.

This clonotype was counted many times. The chain joins TRBV5-1 to TRBJ1-1, with TRBD1 matching 8 bases. After removal of 6 bases from V and 2 bases from J, the junction contained 9 bases not matched to a gene. Germline V lookup: CDR1 SGHRS, CDR2 YFSETQ. This CDR3 contains 15 residues. The CDR3, as DNA: TGCGCCAGCACCTATCGACAGGGGCTTAACACTGAAGCTTTCTTT. Its translation: CASTYRQGLNTEAFF. The complete variable domain, with remaining parts taken from reference TRBV5-1 and TRBJ1-1, reads KAGVTQTPRYLIKTRGQQVTLSCSPISGHRSVSWYQQTPGQGLQFLFEYFSETQRNKGNFPGRFSGRQFSNSRSEMNVSTLELGDSALYLCASTYRQGLNTEAFFGQGTRLTVV.

This clonotype was counted only a few times. This CDR3 is CASSRTHEQYF. CDR3 nucleotide sequence: TGTGCCAGCAGCCGAACTCACGAGCAGTACTTC. V is TRBV3-1 and J is TRBJ2-7; D is unresolved. The germline V gene encodes CDR1 LGHDT and CDR2 YNNKEL (reference sequence). This CDR3 is 11 amino acids long. V was pared by 4 bases and J by 5 bases, with 6 bases between.

The chain joins TRBV30 to TRBJ1-5; no definite D call. Deletions cut 2 bases from V and 7 bases from J, with 12 bases between. The CDR3 is 13 residues long. Germline CDR1 is GTSNPN and CDR2 is SVGIG (reference sequence). In DNA form, the CDR3 reads TGTGCCTGGAGTTTACAGAGTGAGCAGCCCCAGCATTTT. Its protein is CAWSLQSEQPQHF.

This clonotype was counted many times. V usage is TRBV14 and J usage is TRBJ1-5; no clear D. V lost 2 bases and J 0 bases, leaving 5 bases between the germline ends. CDR1 and CDR2 from the germline V gene are SGHDN and FVKESK. The CDR3 spans 14 residues. CDR3 sequence: CASSQSYSNQPQHF. CDR3 nucleotides: TGTGCCAGCAGCCAAAGTTATAGCAATCAGCCCCAGCATTTT.

The rearrangement links TRBV18 to TRBJ2-3; tentatively, D is TRBD1 (6 bases). V lost 5 bases and J 1 base, leaving 13 bases between the germline ends. The CDR3 spans 15 residues. Germline values: CDR1 KGHSH, CDR2 LQKENI. CDR3 amino acids: CASSYRAGGTDTQYF. Here the CDR3 DNA reads TGTGCCAGCTCATACAGGGCTGGGGGCACAGATACGCAGTATTTT. The entire variable domain, with the rest obtained from reference TRBV18 and TRBJ2-3, is as follows: NAGVMQNPRHLVRRRGQEARLRCSPMKGHSHVYWYRQLPEEGLKFMVYLQKENIIDESGMPKERFSAEFPKEGPSILRIQQVVRGDSAAYFCASSYRAGGTDTQYFGPGTRLTVL.

The chain links TRBV20-1 to TRBJ2-7, with 10 bases identical to TRBD1. The CDR3 is 14 amino acids. The germline V gene encodes CDR1 DFQATT and CDR2 SNEGSKA (reference sequence). V was pared by 1 base and J by 9 bases, with 9 bases of the junction left unmatched. The CDR3: CSARAPGQGSGQYF. The CDR3 nucleotides read TGCAGTGCTAGAGCCCCGGGACAGGGGTCGGGGCAGTACTTC.

This clonotype has just a few counts. J is TRBJ2-2 and V is TRBV11-3; 7 nucleotides agree with TRBD1. CDR1 and CDR2 from the germline V gene are SGHNT and YENEEA. V was clipped by 5 bases and J by 3 bases; unmatched bases: 6. The CDR3 contains 15 residues. The CDR3 DNA reads as TGTGCCAGCAGCCGAAACAGGGGCGACACCGGGGAGCTGTTTTTT. It yields the protein CASSRNRGDTGELFF.

This clonotype showed up just a few times. The genes are TRBV6-5 and TRBJ1-5; D is uncertain. The CDR3 is 16 residues long. V gave up 0 bases and J gave up 0 bases, with 9 bases separating them. The germline CDR1 and CDR2 sequences are MNHEY and SVGAGI. CDR3 sequence reads: CASSYSWQASNQPQHF. The CDR3 nucleotides are TGTGCCAGCAGTTACTCATGGCAGGCTAGCAATCAGCCCCAGCATTTT.

The V call is TRBV24-1, the J call TRBJ2-5, with unresolved D. Germline V CDR1 and CDR2: KGHDR, SFDVKD. The CDR3 runs 15 residues. Trimming shortened V by 2 bases and J by 7 bases, and 16 bases separated the two germline ends. The CDR3 coding sequence is TGTGCCACCAGTGATTCGAGATCGGTGCTGGGGACCCAGTACTTC. Encoded protein: CATSDSRSVLGTQYF.

Here the CDR3 reads CASSLISMGGEQFF. In DNA form, the CDR3 reads TGTGCCAGCAGCTTAATTTCCATGGGGGGTGAGCAGTTCTTC. This chain connects TRBV7-3 to TRBJ2-1, with D possibly TRBD2 on 6 matching bases. The CDR3 is 14 amino acids. Germline V CDR1 and CDR2: SGHTA, FQGTGA. V was shortened by 1 base and J by 9 bases, with 13 bases between the two germline ends.

In its sample, this clonotype was seen many times. V and J are TRBV6-5 and TRBJ1-2; D unresolved. CDR3 length equals 13 residues. With 5 bases removed from V and 3 bases from J, the gap between germline ends came to 10 bases. Germline V gene lookup returns CDR1 MNHEY and CDR2 SVGAGI. CDR3 sequence (DNA): TGTGCCAGCAGTCCAGGAGCGGACTATGGCTACACCTTC. This sequence encodes CASSPGADYGYTF.

This clonotype occurred many times. The V gene is TRBV7-2, the J gene TRBJ2-3, with 8 bases fitting TRBD2. This CDR3 is built from 16 residues. The V gene's germline CDR1 is SGHTA and CDR2 FQGNSA. J was trimmed by 1 base and V by 6 bases; bases with no gene match: 9. CDR3 protein: CASRSAGLAGTDTQYF. CDR3 bases: TGTGCCAGCAGGTCAGCTGGACTAGCCGGCACAGATACGCAGTATTTT.

The chain joins TRBV7-8 to TRBJ2-1, with 7 bases matching TRBD1. Per the germline V gene, CDR1 is SGHVS and CDR2 is FQNEAQ. V dropped 5 bases and J dropped 5; count of bases not matched to a gene: 3. CDR3 length: 13 amino acids. In DNA form, the CDR3 reads TGTGCCAGCAGCCGTGGGACAGACAATGAGCAGTTCTTC. It translates to CASSRGTDNEQFF.

This clonotype was counted only a few times. This chain uses TRBV27 with TRBJ2-7; TRBD1 might be the D (6 bases). Germline values: CDR1 MNHEY, CDR2 SMNVEV (reference sequence). The length of the CDR3 is 14 residues. V shed 7 bases and J shed 6 bases, with 19 bases lying between them. The DNA for the CDR3 is TGTGCCAGCAAAAATGGGGGACACCCATTCGAGCAGTACTTC. Encoded protein: CASKNGGHPFEQYF.

This clonotype has a handful of counts. This chain joins TRBV5-1 and TRBJ2-7; no clear D gene. In germline, CDR1 is SGHRS, CDR2 YFSETQ. The CDR3 contains 12 residues. Trimming took off 4 bases at V and 3 bases at J, with 8 bases between the two ends. The CDR3: CASSTGFYEQYF. In nucleotides, the CDR3 is TGCGCCAGCAGCACCGGCTTCTACGAGCAGTACTTC.

This clonotype was counted between two and nine times. V gene TRBV5-4 combines with J gene TRBJ1-3; D call uncertain. V was shortened by 0 bases and J by 6 bases, with 7 bases between the two germline ends. Germline CDR1 reads SGHNT; CDR2 reads YYREEE (reference sequence). The CDR3 spans 13 residues. The CDR3 DNA follows: TGTGCCAGCAGCTTGGCCTCGTCAAACACCATATATTTT. It translates to CASSLASSNTIYF.